Below, 4 T cell receptor beta chains from the same sample are listed, as sequenced in a study of cytomegalovirus exposure and HLA in healthy donors. PCR amplification relied on 60 Vbeta primers (plus 13 Jbeta primers). Here immunoSEQ multiplex PCR was the method, and the copy in TCRdb shows in-frame clones only, minus some. The table for this sample gives 130,000 or so clones. The sample was PBMCs. The source of these receptors is a woman between 18 and 29 years old in good health and CMV-seronegative.

Written as DNA, the CDR3 is TGTGCCAGCAGTCCAAGGGGCACTGAAGCTTTCTTT. Translated: CASSPRGTEAFF. V is TRBV27 and J is TRBJ1-1; tentatively, D is TRBD1 (5 bases). Germline CDR1 reads MNHEY; CDR2 reads SMNVEV (reference sequence). V lost 5 bases and J lost 4, with 8 bases in between. The CDR3 extends over 12 amino acids.

The V gene is TRBV7-9, the J gene TRBJ1-3; maybe TRBD1 (5 bases). From germline, CDR1 is SEHNR and CDR2 FQNEAQ (reference sequence). The CDR3 is 17 residues long. Between the trimmed V and J ends, which lost 5 bases and 0 bases, there was a span of 17 bases. The CDR3 loop is CASSPRGGLYSGNTIYF. The CDR3 nucleotides read TGTGCCAGCAGCCCTAGGGGAGGGTTGTACTCTGGAAACACCATATATTTT.

The rearrangement uses TRBV7-2 and TRBJ2-2; TRBD1 might be the D (5 bases). V was shortened by 7 bases and J by 7 bases, with 16 bases between the two germline ends. The CDR3 length is 14 residues. From germline, CDR1 is SGHTA and CDR2 FQGNSA. DNA of the CDR3: TGTGCCAGCAACCTGGGGCCCAGGGACGGGGAGCTGTTTTTT. Residues: CASNLGPRDGELFF.

This chain joins TRBV7-2 and TRBJ2-1; TRBD1 matches at 7 bases. The trim removed 5 bases at V and 8 bases at J, leaving 3 bases unmatched. CDR1 and CDR2 from the germline V gene are SGHTA and FQGNSA. CDR3 size: 12 residues. As DNA, the CDR3 is TGTGCCAGCAGCCCAACAGGGGATGAGCAGTTCTTC. This codes for CASSPTGDEQFF.